These 19 T cell receptor beta chains originate from one sample sequenced in a study of regulatory T cells in long-lasting Graves disease. Time point of the sample: newly diagnosed GD, antithyroid drugs for less than 3 months. The TCR library was prepared using RNA isolated from PBMCs. Researchers made TCR beta libraries by using iRepertoire HTBI primers and running Arm-PCR on CDR3 regions. MiXCR was run by TCRdb on the multiplex PCR reads, yielding one entry per CDR3 protein. This table has 400,000 to 650,000 distinct CDR3 sequences, 15% to 20% appearing once. These data were likewise used in another study, on T cells in Graves' hyperthyroidism and ophthalmopathy.

Here the sequenced sample was peripheral blood mononuclear cells (PBMCs), taken at new diagnosis, from a patient treated with antithyroid drugs. These receptors were collected from a woman between 40 and 65 years old with Graves disease.

This clonotype has at least ten counts. V is TRBV20-1 and J is TRBJ2-5; the match to TRBD2 covers 9 bases. J gave up 5 bases and V 3 bases, and 7 bases lay outside the gene matches. The CDR3 runs 14 residues. The germline V gene has CDR1 DFQATT and CDR2 SNEGSKA (reference sequence). The CDR3 nucleotides are TGCAGTGCTAGTGCGGGGGGGATTCTGGAGACCCAGTACTTC. Protein: CSASAGGILETQYF.

The chain uses TRBV28 and TRBJ1-6; D unresolved. V was pared by 9 bases and J by 8 bases, with 14 bases between. Germline values: CDR1 MDHEN, CDR2 SYDVKM. The CDR3 has 13 residues. The CDR3 reads CASTRGLDSPLHF. As DNA, the CDR3 is TGTGCCAGTACCCGGGGTTTAGATTCACCCCTCCACTTT. Full variable domain (rest looked up from reference TRBV28 and TRBJ1-6): DVKVTQSSRYLVKRTGEKVFLECVQDMDHENMFWYRQDPGLGLRLIYFSYDVKMKEKGDIPEGYSVSREKKERFSLILESASTNQTSMYLCASTRGLDSPLHFGNGTRLTVT.

As to this clonotype: This may stem from a read error, because a much larger clone lies one nucleotide away. The chain joins TRBV2 to TRBJ2-1; perhaps TRBD2 as D (6 bases). V was pared by 5 bases and J by 10 bases, with 18 bases between. Germline CDR1 is SNHLY and CDR2 is FYNNEI. The CDR3 spans 14 residues. The CDR3 here is CASSYRETSYEQFF. In DNA, the CDR3 is TGTGCCAGCAGTTACCGGGAGACCTCCTACGAGCAGTTCTTC.

About this clonotype itself: A clone one base away is much larger, so this may be a read error. Given the absence of the conserved phenylalanine or tryptophan at the CDR3 end, a read error is likely. The V gene is TRBV7-9, the J gene TRBJ2-5; no reliable D call. The CDR3 runs to 11 residues. Germline V lookup: CDR1 SEHNR, CDR2 FQNEAQ (reference sequence). V was pared by 5 bases and J by 6 bases, with 7 bases between. This chain's CDR3 is CASSSSQTQYL. CDR3 nucleotides: TGTGCCAGCAGCAGCAGTCAGACCCAGTACCTC.

This clonotype was seen ten or more times. The rearrangement joins TRBV28 to TRBJ2-7; D is unclear. Trimming removed 8 bases at V and 2 bases at J, with 13 bases between. The CDR3 covers 13 residues. The germline CDR1 and CDR2 sequences are MDHEN and SYDVKM. The CDR3 sequence is CASGQAVPYEQYF. CDR3 nucleotides: TGTGCCAGCGGCCAGGCAGTCCCCTACGAGCAGTACTTC.

Of note for this clonotype: Just one base apart from a much larger clone, this may be a read error. No conserved phenylalanine or tryptophan is present at the end of the CDR3, so a read error is the likely explanation. The genes are TRBV2 and TRBJ2-7; 7 bases map to TRBD2. With 6 bases clipped from V and 5 bases from J, the junction kept 16 bases outside the gene matches. The CDR3 is made up of 16 amino acids. CDR1 SNHLY and CDR2 FYNNEI come from the germline V gene. The CDR3 coding sequence is TGTGCCAGCAGAGACAGACCCGGGACTATCCATGACGAGCAGTACTCC. Amino acids: CASRDRPGTIHDEQYS.

The chain couples TRBV3-1 to TRBJ1-2; D might be TRBD1 (6 bases). Trimming removed 3 bases at V and 8 bases at J, with 16 bases between. Germline V gene data show CDR1 as LGHDT and CDR2 as YNNKEL (reference sequence). CDR3 size: 14 residues. The CDR3 protein is CASSQGRGSGGYTF. The CDR3 coding sequence is TGTGCCAGCAGCCAGGGCAGGGGTTCAGGCGGCTACACCTTC.

This clonotype has ten or more counts. The chain uses TRBV5-6 and TRBJ1-6; D is unclear. The CDR3 sequence is 16 residues long. Germline CDR1 and CDR2: SGHDT and YYEEEE. Deletions cut 0 bases from V and 7 bases from J, with 14 bases between. CDR3 sequence (DNA): TGTGCCAGCAGCTTGGATGGATGGAGGGCGAATTCACCCCTCCACTTT. The encoded protein is CASSLDGWRANSPLHF.

In this sample, this clonotype turned up many times. A junction end diverges from the germline sequence, so it may reflect a read error. The V gene is TRBV5-1, the J gene TRBJ1-1; the D gene is possibly TRBD1 (5 bases). Per the germline V gene, CDR1 is SGHRS and CDR2 is YFSETQ. The CDR3 runs 14 residues. This chain's CDR3 is CASSLWGGNTEAFF. CDR3 DNA: TGTGCCAGCAGTTTATGGGGGGGAAACACTGAAGCTTTCTTT.

This clonotype has more than one count but fewer than ten. The CDR3 reads CASSWGGQGTDTQYF. The CDR3 region has the DNA TGCGCCAGCAGCTGGGGAGGCCAGGGCACAGATACGCAGTATTTT. The V and J genes are TRBV5-1 and TRBJ2-3; possible D gene TRBD2, 6 bases. In germline, CDR1 is SGHRS, CDR2 YFSETQ. V lost 3 bases and J lost 1, with 12 bases in between. The CDR3 is 15 amino acids.

This clonotype turned up a few times. The chain employs TRBV6-5 and TRBJ2-2; tentative D call: TRBD2 (6 bases). V lost 2 bases and J lost 6, with 10 bases in between. Per germline, CDR1 MNHEY and CDR2 SVGAGI. The CDR3 spans 14 residues. Written as DNA, the CDR3 is TGTGCCAGCAGTTACGGGGGGATCGCCGGGGAGCTGTTTTTT. Amino acids: CASSYGGIAGELFF.

This rearrangement joins TRBV5-1 to TRBJ2-5, with D possibly TRBD2 on 6 matching bases. The CDR3 is 14 residues long. V lost 4 bases to trimming and J lost 3 bases, with 13 bases between them. Germline CDR1 reads SGHRS; CDR2 reads YFSETQ. The CDR3 nucleotides read TGCGCCAGCAGCGGCGGGACCTCCAAAGAGACCCAGTACTTC. Translating it yields CASSGGTSKETQYF. The full variable domain, with the rest looked up from reference TRBV5-1 and TRBJ2-5, is KAGVTQTPRYLIKTRGQQVTLSCSPISGHRSVSWYQQTPGQGLQFLFEYFSETQRNKGNFPGRFSGRQFSNSRSEMNVSTLELGDSALYLCASSGGTSKETQYFGPGTRLLVL.

The chain uses TRBV6-1 and TRBJ2-7; 10 bases fit TRBD1. Looked up from germline, CDR1 is MNHNS and CDR2 is SASEGT. With V trimmed by 6 bases and J by 2 bases, 13 bases remained unmatched. CDR3 length equals 17 residues. CDR3 loop: CASSQARDRGQTYEQYF. CDR3 in DNA: TGTGCCAGCAGCCAAGCCCGGGACAGGGGTCAAACCTACGAGCAGTACTTC.

For this clonotype: Just one base apart from a much larger clone, this may be a read error. This chain connects TRBV3-1 to TRBJ1-1, with 7 positions matching TRBD1. Germline V lookup: CDR1 LGHDT, CDR2 YNNKEL (reference sequence). The ends lost 2 bases at V and 1 base at J; junction bases unmatched: 7. The length of the CDR3 is 16 residues. CDR3 protein: CASSQQGGIPNTEAFF. The CDR3 DNA is TGTGCCAGCAGCCAACAGGGGGGGATTCCGAACACTGAAGCTTTCTTT.

The chain has TRBV19 and TRBJ1-1; the D is unclear. The CDR3 has 13 amino acids. The V end lost 6 bases, the J end lost 5 bases, and 13 bases lay between the germline ends. Germline CDR1 LNHDA, CDR2 SQIVND (reference sequence). As DNA, the CDR3 is TGTGCCAGTAGATCAGGTTGGCCAACTGAAGCTTTCTTT. Translation: CASRSGWPTEAFF.

In its sample, this clonotype was seen a few times. The chain couples TRBV7-9 to TRBJ2-1, with 8 bases fitting TRBD2. The CDR3 spans 14 residues. CDR1 is SEHNR and CDR2 is FQNEAQ in the germline V gene (reference sequence). Unmatched junction bases numbered 2, after V lost 2 bases and J lost 5 bases. The CDR3: CASSLSGLDNEQFF. The CDR3 nucleotides read TGTGCCAGCAGCTTATCGGGACTAGACAATGAGCAGTTCTTC.

Regarding this clonotype: One end of the junction is discordant with germline, which a read error may explain. The rearrangement joins TRBV9 to TRBJ2-7; 13 bases align to TRBD2. Germline-derived CDR1 and CDR2 are SGDLS and YYNGEE. This CDR3 has 14 amino acids. For the CDR3, the DNA is TGTGTCAGCAGCACTAGCGGGGGGGCCTCTGAGCAGTACTTC. As protein: CVSSTSGGASEQYF. The full variable domain, completed using reference TRBV9 and TRBJ2-7, is DSGVTQTPKHLITATGQRVTLRCSPRSGDLSVYWYQQSLDQGLQFLIQYYNGEERAKGNILERFSAQQFPDLHSELNLSSLELGDSALYFCVSSTSGGASEQYFGPGTRLTVT.

This clonotype was found a few times. The chain is built from TRBV7-2 and TRBJ2-3, with 7 bases lining up with TRBD1. The CDR3 has 15 amino acids. The V and J ends lost 5 bases and 3 bases, in that order; junction bases with no gene match: 8. Per germline, CDR1 SGHTA and CDR2 FQGNSA. The chain's CDR3 is CASSPTGSATDTQYF. The CDR3 bases are TGTGCCAGCAGCCCGACAGGGTCCGCGACAGATACGCAGTATTTT.

This clonotype has at least ten counts. The rearrangement links TRBV18 to TRBJ1-1, with D maybe TRBD1 (5 bases). The CDR3 covers 14 residues. The V end was cut by 6 bases, the J end by 5 bases, with 16 bases between. Germline V gene data show CDR1 as KGHSH and CDR2 as LQKENI. CDR3 in DNA: TGTGCCAGCTCGCCGGGCTGGGAGGGGACTGAAGCTTTCTTT. As protein: CASSPGWEGTEAFF.